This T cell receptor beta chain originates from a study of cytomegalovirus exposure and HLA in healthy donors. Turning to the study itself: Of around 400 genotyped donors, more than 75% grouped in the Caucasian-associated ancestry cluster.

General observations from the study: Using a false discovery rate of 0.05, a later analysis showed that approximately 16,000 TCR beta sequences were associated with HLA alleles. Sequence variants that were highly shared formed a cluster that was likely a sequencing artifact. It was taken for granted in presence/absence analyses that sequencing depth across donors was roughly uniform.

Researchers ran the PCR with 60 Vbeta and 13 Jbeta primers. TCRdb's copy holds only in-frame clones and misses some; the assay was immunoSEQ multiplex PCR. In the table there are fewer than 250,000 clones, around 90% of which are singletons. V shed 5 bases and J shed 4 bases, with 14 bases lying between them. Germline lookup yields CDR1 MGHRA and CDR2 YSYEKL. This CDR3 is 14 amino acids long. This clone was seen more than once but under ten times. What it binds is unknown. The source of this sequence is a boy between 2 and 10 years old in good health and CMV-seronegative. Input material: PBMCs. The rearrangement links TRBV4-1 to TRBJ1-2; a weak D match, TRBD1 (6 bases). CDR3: CASSNTWTVYGYTF. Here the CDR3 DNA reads TGCGCCAGCAGCAATACTTGGACAGTCTATGGCTACACCTTC.